This T cell receptor (beta chain) was recovered during a study of blood T cells in healthy people across ages. V lost 8 bases to trimming and J lost 4 bases; unmatched junction nucleotides: 10. Germline lookup yields CDR1 ENHRY and CDR2 SYGVKD. This CDR3 spans 14 amino acids. Study outcomes and limitations: Diversity was higher, and naive CD4+ cells more numerous, in long-lived donors than in aged donors. CMV infection status of these donors was not known.

Donors were healthy Caucasian individuals from Russia aged roughly 6 to 90. On this clonotype: Its target is unknown.

Through a sample-barcoded 5' primer and a J-beta primer mix, a second PCR was run for about 7 to 12 cycles. Each CDR3 protein gets one entry after TCRdb re-called the 5' RACE reads with MiXCR. The sample comprises fewer than 2 million distinct CDR3 sequences, roughly two fifths of which are singletons, and 23% rests with the top ten. This sequence was found in a human donor in good health. Sequenced sample: blood. This chain links TRBV10-3 with TRBJ2-5, with 7 positions matching TRBD1. The CDR3 loop reads CAIALQGRGETQYF. The CDR3 nucleotides are TGTGCCATCGCGTTACAGGGGCGAGGAGAGACCCAGTACTTC.